This T cell receptor beta chain stems from a study of T cell changes during pregnancy in multiple sclerosis. The data were produced by immunoSEQ multiplex PCR, yet TCRdb's version contains in-frame clones alone and is incomplete. The table includes approximately 74,000 clones, about nine tenths detected once. CDR1 is ENHRY, CDR2 SYGVKD, per germline. The CDR3 contains 17 residues. A note on this clone: The junction departs from germline at one end; a sequencing error may be responsible.

This TCR was recovered from a female donor with multiple sclerosis, enrolled in a pregnancy study. Source: peripheral blood, taken before pregnancy. The chain couples TRBV10-3 to TRBJ2-1, with 7 positions matching TRBD2. This CDR3 reads CAIRESVRGSSYNEQFF. In DNA form, the CDR3 reads TGTGCCATCAGGGAGTCGGTGCGGGGGAGCTCCTACAATGAGCAGTTCTTC.